Presented here are 8 T cell receptor beta chains from one specimen sequenced in a study of monozygotic twins with inflammatory bowel disease. Using the 5' RACE reads, TCRdb records one entry per CDR3 protein without DNA. The repertoire table contains around 99,000 distinct CDR3 sequences. The sample comprised blood. All receptors derive from a human donor with ulcerative colitis or Crohn's disease, or a healthy co-twin of an affected twin (not recorded which).

The chain carries TRBV28 and TRBJ2-5; TCRdb selects TRBD1, and the lack of DNA leaves this call unchecked. The germline gives CDR1 MDHEN, CDR2 SYDVKM. The CDR3 is 15 amino acids. The CDR3 is CASSPHRDTKETQYF. The complete variable domain, with remaining parts taken from reference TRBV28 and TRBJ2-5, reads DVKVTQSSRYLVKRTGEKVFLECVQDMDHENMFWYRQDPGLGLRLIYFSYDVKMKEKGDIPEGYSVSREKKERFSLILESASTNQTSMYLCASSPHRDTKETQYFGPGTRLLVL.

The chain couples TRBV12-3 or TRBV12-4 to TRBJ1-1. The CDR3 has 12 amino acids. The CDR3 loop reads CASSLPPKWAFF.

The chain has TRBV7-3 and TRBJ2-5; TCRdb's D gene call, TRBD1, goes unchecked for lack of DNA. The CDR3 is made up of 18 amino acids. CDR1 is SGHTA and CDR2 is FQGTGA in the germline V gene. CDR3 sequence reads: CASSAAPPGTAFQETQYF.

The J gene is TRBJ1-5, the V gene TRBV6-2 or TRBV6-3; TCRdb gives TRBD1 as the D gene, but with no DNA this cannot be confirmed. The CDR3 length is 16 residues. Per germline, CDR1 MNHEY and CDR2 SVGEGT. The CDR3 here is CASSPSPPGGPQPQHF.

The chain combines TRBV24-1 with TRBJ2-1; TCRdb picks TRBD2, but there is no DNA to check that call. The germline CDR1 and CDR2 sequences are KGHDR and SFDVKD. This CDR3 comprises 12 residues. The CDR3 reads CATSDWGEGQFF.

The chain combines TRBV6-5 with TRBJ1-2. The CDR3 loop spans 17 amino acids. Germline values: CDR1 MNHEY, CDR2 SVGAGI. CDR3 protein: CASSYSISREIDYGYTF.

The chain uses TRBV28 and TRBJ2-5; there is no DNA to check the TCRdb D call of TRBD2. The V gene's germline CDR1 is MDHEN and CDR2 SYDVKM. This CDR3 has 15 residues. The CDR3 loop reads CASSSLSGGQETQYF.

The chain recombines TRBV20-1 with TRBJ2-7; there is no DNA to check the TCRdb D call of TRBD1. Germline CDR1 is DFQATT and CDR2 is SNEGSKA (reference sequence). The CDR3 is made up of 16 amino acids. The CDR3 reads CSARGDRGKGLGEQYF.